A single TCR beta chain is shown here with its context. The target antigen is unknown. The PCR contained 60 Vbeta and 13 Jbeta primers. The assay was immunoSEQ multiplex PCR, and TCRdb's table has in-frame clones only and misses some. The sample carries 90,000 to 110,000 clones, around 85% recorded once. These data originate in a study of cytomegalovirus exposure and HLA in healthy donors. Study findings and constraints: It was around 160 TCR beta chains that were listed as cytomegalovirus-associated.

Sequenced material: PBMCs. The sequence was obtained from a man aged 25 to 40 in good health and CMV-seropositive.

In DNA form, the CDR3 reads TGTGCCAGCAGCTTGGGACAGCTGTATAGCAATCAGCCCCAGCATTTT. Protein sequence: CASSLGQLYSNQPQHF. The J gene is TRBJ1-5, the V gene TRBV5-6; D is possibly TRBD1 (5 bases). The germline V gene has CDR1 SGHDT and CDR2 YYEEEE. V lost 0 bases and J lost 0, with 10 bases in between. This CDR3 spans 16 amino acids.